One sample yielded the 24 T cell receptor beta chains listed below, sequenced in a study of Graves' ophthalmopathy and Graves' hyperthyroidism (dated by TCRdb to the late 2010s). These reads were obtained on an Illumina HiSeq 2000. For repertoire sequencing, the TCR beta CDR3 regions were amplified from RNA transcripts. HTBI primers and the Qiagen OneStep RT-PCR kit were used in a first-round RT-PCR, which was followed by a second-round multiplex PCR, size selection and purification. Using fastp trimming at Q25 and MiXCR clonotype assembly, TCRdb reanalyzed the public sequencing data and kept in-frame beta chains. Rows matching on CDR3 protein sequence are summarized as one entry with the most common DNA and genes. This sample holds approximately 160,000 distinct CDR3 sequences; 37% were observed only once. Under 7% of the sample rests with the top ten. The sample taken for sequencing was peripheral blood. The receptors stem from a middle-aged woman with Graves' ophthalmopathy. Donor details come from another sample of the same person, matched by shared clones.

This clonotype was detected ten times or more. This chain links TRBV10-3 with TRBJ2-5; the D is unclear. From germline, CDR1 is ENHRY and CDR2 SYGVKD. The V end lost 11 bases, the J end lost 5 bases, and 12 bases lay between the germline ends. This CDR3 is 11 amino acids long. CDR3 residues: CAAAETETQYF. CDR3 DNA sequence: TGTGCCGCCGCTGAAACGGAGACCCAGTACTTC.

Ten or more counts support this clonotype. This rearrangement joins TRBV6-1 to TRBJ2-2, with TRBD1 matching 7 bases. Unmatched junction bases numbered 8, after V lost 6 bases and J lost 1 base. This CDR3 region has 16 residues. Germline V gene lookup returns CDR1 MNHNS and CDR2 SASEGT. The CDR3 loop reads CASSPTGVMNTGELFF. CDR3 DNA sequence: TGTGCCAGCAGCCCAACAGGGGTTATGAACACCGGGGAGCTGTTTTTT.

Details on this clonotype: The junction departs from germline at one end; a sequencing error may be responsible. The CDR3 sequence: CASSLRQGPLDF. CDR3 DNA sequence: TGTGCCAGCAGCTTACGACAGGGGCCTCTCGACTTT. The chain couples TRBV12-3 or TRBV12-4 to TRBJ1-6; 8 positions agree with TRBD1. This CDR3 is built from 12 residues.

This clonotype was counted at least ten times. The chain uses TRBV19 and TRBJ1-2; D is possibly TRBD1 (5 bases). The CDR3 contains 14 residues. V lost 4 bases, J lost 1 base, and 10 bases lay in between. The germline V gene encodes CDR1 LNHDA and CDR2 SQIVND (reference sequence). The CDR3 nucleotides read TGTGCCAGTAGTAGATGGGGCAGTAACTATGGCTACACCTTC. Protein: CASSRWGSNYGYTF.

This clonotype occurred many times. The chain couples TRBV11-2 to TRBJ1-1; possible D gene TRBD1, 6 bases. The CDR3 loop spans 15 amino acids. CDR1 is SGHAT and CDR2 is FQNNGV in the germline V gene. V lost 5 bases and J 0 bases, leaving 13 bases between the germline ends. CDR3 in amino acids: CASSLEGDMNTEAFF. The CDR3 DNA reads TGTGCCAGCAGCCTTGAGGGGGACATGAACACTGAAGCTTTCTTT.

This clonotype came up many times. V is TRBV19 and J is TRBJ1-1; D remains ambiguous. Germline CDR1 is LNHDA and CDR2 is SQIVND (reference sequence). The CDR3 sequence is 13 residues long. V was cut by 5 bases and J by 2 bases, with 9 bases left in between. In DNA, the CDR3 is TGTGCCAGTAGTGTGGCTATAAACACTGAAGCTTTCTTT. It specifies CASSVAINTEAFF.

V and J are TRBV27 and TRBJ2-5; 9 bases line up with TRBD1. Germline-derived CDR1 and CDR2 are MNHEY and SMNVEV (reference sequence). After removal of 3 bases from V and 5 bases from J, the junction contained 7 bases not matched to a gene. The CDR3 is made up of 15 amino acids. The CDR3 sequence: CASSFIFDRGETQYF. The CDR3 bases are TGTGCCAGCAGTTTCATTTTCGACAGGGGGGAGACCCAGTACTTC.

Ten or more counts support this clonotype. The genes are TRBV11-3 and TRBJ2-7; D is perhaps TRBD1 (6 bases). Between the trimmed V and J ends, which lost 1 base and 2 bases, there was a span of 12 bases. Germline V lookup: CDR1 SGHNT, CDR2 YENEEA. The CDR3 consists of 15 residues. The CDR3 loop is CASSLGDRRPYEQYF. In DNA form, the CDR3 reads TGTGCCAGCAGCTTAGGAGACAGGAGACCCTACGAGCAGTACTTC.

This clonotype was found many times. The V gene is TRBV12-3 or TRBV12-4, the J gene TRBJ1-6; 7 bases align to TRBD1. J lost 1 base, V lost 3 bases, and 6 bases had no gene match. CDR3 length: 17 residues. In DNA form, the CDR3 reads TGTGCCAGCAGTTTGAAGGGGGCAGGTTCCTATAATTCACCCCTCCACTTT. Its protein product is CASSLKGAGSYNSPLHF.

This clonotype was observed many times. This chain uses TRBV6-5 with TRBJ1-2, with 7 nucleotides matching TRBD1. This CDR3 is built from 13 residues. The trim removed 6 bases at V and 6 bases at J, leaving 7 bases unmatched. Germline V gives CDR1 MNHEY, CDR2 SVGAGI. This chain's CDR3 is CASRPDRDHGYTF. CDR3 DNA: TGTGCCAGCAGACCCGACAGGGACCATGGCTACACCTTC.

This clonotype was seen repeatedly, ten times or more. The gene calls are TRBV18 and TRBJ1-1; 7 bases are a match to TRBD1. J gave up 7 bases and V 4 bases, and 6 bases lay outside the gene matches. Germline lookup yields CDR1 KGHSH and CDR2 LQKENI. The CDR3 consists of 13 residues. In nucleotides, the CDR3 is TGTGCCAGCTCACTATCCCGGGACAGTGAAGCTTTCTTT. It codes for CASSLSRDSEAFF.

This clonotype was seen at least ten times. CDR3 in DNA: TGTGCCACCCTGGGGGCAGGGGGGCCCGGGGAGCTGTTTTTT. Amino acids: CATLGAGGPGELFF. The chain carries TRBV24-1 and TRBJ2-2; tentatively, D is TRBD1 (7 bases). The CDR3 has 14 amino acids. Per germline, CDR1 KGHDR and CDR2 SFDVKD. Trimming shortened V by 9 bases and J by 6 bases, and 16 bases separated the two germline ends.

This clonotype was recorded many times. The chain links TRBV20-1 to TRBJ2-5, with 12 bases fitting TRBD2. The CDR3 consists of 18 residues. Looked up from germline, CDR1 is DFQATT and CDR2 is SNEGSKA (reference sequence). The J segment lost 2 bases and the V segment lost 0 bases, leaving 10 bases of the junction unmatched. CDR3 sequence (DNA): TGCAGTGCTAGAGATGGGCGTCTTGGACTAGCGGGGCAAGAGACCCAGTACTTC. Translated, it gives CSARDGRLGLAGQETQYF.

This chain connects TRBV6-1 to TRBJ2-7; 12 positions agree with TRBD2. The CDR3 sequence is 16 residues long. Germline V lookup: CDR1 MNHNS, CDR2 SASEGT. With 4 bases clipped from V and 1 base from J, the junction kept 5 bases outside the gene matches. The CDR3 protein is CASSGLAGARSYEQYF. CDR3 DNA sequence: TGTGCCAGCAGTGGACTAGCGGGGGCGAGATCCTACGAGCAGTACTTC.

This clonotype showed up many times. V usage is TRBV5-1 and J usage is TRBJ2-7, with TRBD1 identical over 9 bases. V shed 0 bases and J 3 bases; nucleotides not matched to a gene: 1. Germline-derived CDR1 and CDR2 are SGHRS and YFSETQ. The CDR3 totals 14 residues. CDR3 coding DNA: TGCGCCAGCAGCTTGGTGGGACAGGGCTACGAGCAGTACTTC. It yields the protein CASSLVGQGYEQYF.

In its sample, this clonotype was seen many times. This chain uses TRBV20-1 with TRBJ1-2; D is possibly TRBD1 (6 bases). Germline V gene lookup returns CDR1 DFQATT and CDR2 SNEGSKA (reference sequence). The CDR3 sequence is 14 residues long. Trimming pared 1 base from V and 4 bases from J, leaving 13 bases between. This CDR3 reads CSARVVDRPYGYTF. In DNA form, the CDR3 reads TGCAGTGCTAGAGTTGTAGACAGGCCCTATGGCTACACCTTC.

This clonotype was seen only once. CDR3 in DNA: TGTGCCAGCAAGGGGACGGCTGAAAAACTGTTTTTT. Its protein product is CASKGTAEKLFF. V is TRBV6-1 and J is TRBJ1-4; a weak D match, TRBD1 (5 bases). Germline V gene lookup returns CDR1 MNHNS and CDR2 SASEGT. The CDR3 has 12 residues. The V and J ends lost 7 bases and 7 bases respectively, with 10 bases between them.

The chain recombines TRBV6-5 with TRBJ2-5, with D uncertain. The length of the CDR3 is 12 residues. V lost 0 bases, J lost 7 bases, and 6 bases lay in between. Germline lookup yields CDR1 MNHEY and CDR2 SVGAGI. The CDR3 bases are TGTGCCAGCAGTTACTCTATGGGGACCCAGTACTTC. The encoded protein is CASSYSMGTQYF.

The rearrangement links TRBV6-5 to TRBJ1-1; no firm D call. CDR3 length equals 12 residues. The germline CDR1 and CDR2 sequences are MNHEY and SVGAGI. Deletions cut 0 bases from V and 7 bases from J, with 6 bases between. In DNA, the CDR3 is TGTGCCAGCAGTTACTCGCGCGGTGAAGCTTTCTTT. Amino acid sequence: CASSYSRGEAFF.

This clonotype was observed many times. The CDR3 nucleotides are TGTGCCAGCAGCTTAGGCTCGGGGGACTCCGAAGCTTTCTTT. Translated, it gives CASSLGSGDSEAFF. The V gene is TRBV7-8, the J gene TRBJ1-1; D perhaps matches TRBD1 (5 bases). This CDR3 has 14 residues. Trimming stripped 1 base from V and 8 bases from J, with 14 bases between. CDR1 is SGHVS and CDR2 is FQNEAQ in the germline V gene. Based on the CDR3 plus reference TRBV7-8 and TRBJ1-1, the full variable domain is GAGVSQSPRYKVAKRGQDVALRCDPISGHVSLFWYQQALGQGPEFLTYFQNEAQLDKSGLPSDRFFAERPEGSVSTLKIQRTQQEDSAVYLCASSLGSGDSEAFFGQGTRLTVV.

Ten or more counts support this clonotype. The V call is TRBV2, the J call TRBJ1-1; 7 nucleotides agree with TRBD1. Trimming took 9 bases from V and 1 from J; bases not matched to a gene: 8. CDR1 SNHLY and CDR2 FYNNEI come from the germline V gene. This CDR3 comprises 14 residues. The CDR3 here is CARSGTVGNTEAFF. The CDR3 DNA sequence: TGTGCCAGGTCCGGGACAGTAGGGAACACTGAAGCTTTCTTT.

V usage is TRBV20-1 and J usage is TRBJ2-7, with no clear D. CDR3 length: 14 residues. CDR1 DFQATT and CDR2 SNEGSKA come from the germline V gene (reference sequence). Trimming took off 0 bases at V and 1 base at J, with 10 bases between the two ends. Written as DNA, the CDR3 is TGCAGTGCTAGAGATTCCCTAAGGTCCTACGAGCAGTACTTC. Its protein product is CSARDSLRSYEQYF.

In this sample, this clonotype turned up many times. The rearrangement joins TRBV27 to TRBJ1-1, with 7 positions matching TRBD1. This CDR3 region has 13 residues. The trim removed 7 bases at V and 1 base at J, leaving 3 bases unmatched. Germline loops: CDR1 MNHEY, CDR2 SMNVEV (reference sequence). The CDR3: CASKRTGNTEAFF. The CDR3 bases are TGTGCCAGCAAAAGGACAGGGAACACTGAAGCTTTCTTT.

The rearrangement links TRBV11-2 to TRBJ2-7; 11 nucleotides agree with TRBD2. In germline, CDR1 is SGHAT, CDR2 FQNNGV. The CDR3 totals 18 residues. The V gene end was trimmed by 1 base and the J gene end by 6 bases; junction bases not matched to a gene: 14. In DNA form, the CDR3 reads TGTGCCAGCAGCTTAGTAGCGGGGTCTAGCGGGAGGTCCGGCGAGCAGTACTTC. Protein product: CASSLVAGSSGRSGEQYF.